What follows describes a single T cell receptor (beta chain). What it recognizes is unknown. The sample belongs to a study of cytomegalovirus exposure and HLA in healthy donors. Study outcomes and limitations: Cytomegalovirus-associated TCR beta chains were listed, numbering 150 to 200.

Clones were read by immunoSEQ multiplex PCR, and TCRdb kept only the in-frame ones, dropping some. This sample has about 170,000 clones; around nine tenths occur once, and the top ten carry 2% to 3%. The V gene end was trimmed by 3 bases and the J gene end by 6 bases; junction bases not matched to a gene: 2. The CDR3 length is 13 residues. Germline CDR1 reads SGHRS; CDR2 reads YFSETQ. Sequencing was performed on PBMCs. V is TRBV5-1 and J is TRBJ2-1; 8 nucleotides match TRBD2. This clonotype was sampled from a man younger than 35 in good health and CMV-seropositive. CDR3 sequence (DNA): TGCGCCAGCAGCTGGGGGACTAGCAATGAGCAGTTCTTC. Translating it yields CASSWGTSNEQFF.